These T cell receptor beta chains were read from a single sample in a study of blood T cell repertoires in COVID-19. The data were produced by immunoSEQ multiplex PCR, yet TCRdb's version contains in-frame clones alone and is incomplete. Among hundreds of thousands of clones, around 87% were seen once, and the ten largest hold about 6.3%. Sequenced material: peripheral blood. These receptors originate from a woman between 50 and 59 years old with COVID-19, enrolled during active disease. The conserved cysteine and the conserved F or W are not part of the CDR3 here. Clone size is given for some rows only: seen once, a few or many times, or a class if the clone is expanded.

j_gene,v_gene,abundance,CDR3aa
TRBJ2-7,TRBV7-9,NA,ASSPAGAHYEQY
TRBJ2-3,TRBV4-2,NA,ASSQEGQARTDTQY
TRBJ1-6,TRBV6-6,once,ASNSLGDNSPLH
TRBJ1-2,TRBV30,once,AWSLSEGGYT
TRBJ2-1,TRBV7-9,NA,ASSPGTSGSFYEQF
TRBJ1-1,TRBV10-3,NA,AISGGGVGQVAEAF
TRBJ2-3,TRBV19,NA,ASTLRGPDTQY
TRBJ2-7,TRBV7-8,NA,ASGRTGYHEQY
TRBJ1-1,TRBV6-5,NA,ASIRPGTRNTEAF
TRBJ2-1,TRBV7-8,NA,ASSMTRFEQF
TRBJ2-2,TRBV4-1,NA,ASSQDNPTFANTGELF
TRBJ2-3,TRBV19,NA,ASSITTLDTQY
TRBJ2-7,TRBV28,NA,ASSQGSSYEQY
TRBJ1-2,TRBV19,many,ASSIGQVYGYT
TRBJ2-3,TRBV27,NA,ASSGRDRPTDTQY
TRBJ2-7,TRBV27,NA,ASSSRGHYSYEQY
TRBJ2-2,TRBV14,NA,ASSRALVMDGELF
TRBJ1-1,TRBV29-1,NA,SVQTGRNTEAF
TRBJ1-3,TRBV7-8,NA,ASSLVRTGINTIY
TRBJ2-4,TRBV5-8,NA,ASSPPGLAGGLAKNIQY
TRBJ2-5,TRBV7-5,NA,ARSLEEVLAPGLGQY
TRBJ2-5,TRBV3-1/TRBV3-2,NA,ASSQGGQGAGETQY
TRBJ1-1,TRBV30,NA,AWSVQGNTEAF
TRBJ2-1,TRBV11-2,NA,ASSLFGGSYNEQF
TRBJ1-5,TRBV6-6,NA,ASSRGRHRGKSSNQPQH
TRBJ1-1,TRBV3-1/TRBV3-2,NA,ASRSGTVNTEAF
TRBJ1-1,TRBV27,NA,ASSLGTGLRTEAF
TRBJ2-1,TRBV19,NA,AIKMAGASGNEQF
TRBJ1-4,TRBV7-8,NA,ASSLERDRVEKLF
TRBJ1-6,TRBV6-6,NA,ASSPHRVWGGNSPLH
TRBJ2-7,TRBV30,NA,AWAPDSYSYEQY
TRBJ1-2,TRBV12-3/TRBV12-4,NA,ASRLTLNYGYT
TRBJ2-7,TRBV10-3,few,AIRPDTSYEQY
TRBJ2-7,TRBV6-4,NA,ASSPFPGAMYEQY
TRBJ1-6,TRBV19,NA,ATRQGGRNSPLH
TRBJ2-1,TRBV3-1/TRBV3-2,NA,ASSQDWRKNEQF
TRBJ2-7,TRBV5-5,NA,ASSGTSGSYEQY
TRBJ2-2,TRBV5-6,NA,ASSPHSAGGTGELF
TRBJ1-4,TRBV19,NA,ASSPGGSATNEKLF
TRBJ1-4,TRBV14,NA,ASSLQGFGNEKLF
TRBJ2-2,TRBV18,NA,ASPTGDPNTGELF
TRBJ1-5,TRBV7-9,few,ASSPTGLNQPQH
TRBJ1-1,TRBV6-2/TRBV6-3,NA,ASSYLGGREYSEAF
TRBJ2-1,TRBV5-4,NA,ASSLAPGLAGGNEQF
TRBJ2-4,TRBV23-1,NA,ASRQGALTKNIQY
TRBJ1-2,TRBV13,once,ASSPPSGGNYGYT
TRBJ1-6,TRBV13,NA,ASSLAGTTGSPLH
TRBJ2-1,TRBV10-3,NA,AISGYNEQF
TRBJ2-3,TRBV9,NA,ASSAPSGRRILSETQY
TRBJ2-6,TRBV3-1/TRBV3-2,NA,ASSPTGSGANVLT
TRBJ1-1,TRBV18,NA,ASSPLVGIQPGETEAF
TRBJ2-1,TRBV12-3/TRBV12-4,NA,ASSAGFNEQF
TRBJ1-5,TRBV6-5,NA,ASSRGRGGDQPQH
TRBJ2-1,TRBV6-6,NA,ASSYSTGLARNEQF
TRBJ1-3,TRBV25-1,NA,ASAPAGGNTIY
TRBJ2-1,TRBV6-5,once,ASSYELAVYNEQF
TRBJ1-5,TRBV2,once,ASSLRGRVELGYSNQPQH